Listed below are T cell receptor beta chains from one sample, sequenced in a study of CD8+ T cells in alopecia areata. Sequenced by immunoSEQ multiplex PCR; TCRdb stores in-frame clones only, minus some. The sample carries roughly 250,000 clones, around 67% recorded once. Sequenced here: CD4+ T cells sorted from blood, sampled at week 0. These receptors all stem from a human donor with alopecia areata. CDR3s include the opening cysteine and the closing phenylalanine or tryptophan. The order of the fields is V gene, CDR3 protein.

V: TRBV4-1; CDR3: CASSLREIRQGSYEQYF
V: TRBV6-5; CDR3: CASTKDRSPSYEQYF
V: TRBV29-1; CDR3: CSVGDSTGLTYEQYF
V: TRBV29-1; CDR3: CSVGWDRGRDTQYF
V: TRBV29-1; CDR3: CSVEEQGDTQYF
V: TRBV5-4; CDR3: CASSRGLAGGTEETQYF
V: TRBV29-1; CDR3: CSVRRPPYGYTF
V: TRBV4-1; CDR3: CASSQDWSSYNSPLHF
V: TRBV4-3; CDR3: CASSHDRVIGELFF
V: TRBV7-2; CDR3: CASSLSGQAIREAFF
V: TRBV30; CDR3: CAWSVGLWGYTF
V: TRBV30; CDR3: CAWSVQGTGELFF
V: TRBV25-1; CDR3: CASSEGGELFF
V: TRBV4-1; CDR3: CASSHGQGNQNSPLHF
V: TRBV30; CDR3: CAWTPGQAYYGYTF
V: TRBV30; CDR3: CAWSGSAYGYTF
V: TRBV29-1; CDR3: CSVGGTAYEQYF